This TCR beta chain derives from a study of blood T cell repertoires in COVID-19. Study-level information: PBMCs, B-cell-depleted T cells, or T cells provided the cDNA or gDNA that made up the material.

The V and J ends lost 4 bases and 2 bases respectively, with 24 bases between them. Germline V gene sequence: CDR1 SEHNR, CDR2 FQNEAQ (reference sequence). The CDR3 is made up of 19 amino acids. Only in-frame clones appear in the TCRdb table, and some are missing; sequencing was by immunoSEQ multiplex PCR. Of over 400,000 clones in the sample, 80% to 90% were seen once. Participants' reported clinical history set cohort assignment. For recovered donors of Cohort 3, there were two negative PCRs, clearance, or symptom resolution. V and J are TRBV7-9 and TRBJ2-1; TRBD2 is a possible D gene (6 bases). Sequencing input: PBMCs or T cells enriched from blood (not recorded which). The TCR sequence derives from a woman aged 55 to 70 who had recovered from COVID-19. CDR3 sequence reads: CASSSLPGAAGTTYNEQFF. CDR3 nucleotides: TGTGCCAGCAGCTCCTTACCTGGGGCAGCGGGTACTACCTACAATGAGCAGTTCTTC.